The source of this TCR beta chain is a study of blood T cell repertoires in COVID-19. About the research overall: Symptom resolution, clearance, or two negative PCRs marked donors in Cohort 3 as recovered. PBMCs, B-cell-depleted T cells, or T cells provided the cDNA or gDNA that made up the material.

The authors' processing: Reference gene primer amplification gave nucleated cell count estimates. Libraries were prepared by immunoSEQ multiplex PCR; TCRdb keeps only in-frame clonotypes and omits some of them. V and J calls and clone size are copied from that table; D and trimming were computed from the DNA. The sample has about 360,000 clones; roughly 86% are singletons. CDR1 and CDR2 from the germline V gene are GTSNPN and SVGIG (reference sequence). Trimming left V 1 base short and J 4 bases short, with 11 bases between. The CDR3 is made up of 14 amino acids. Participant age was about 18 to 100 years, and participants resided in fewer than 25 US areas.

The chain couples TRBV30 to TRBJ1-5, with D maybe TRBD1 (5 bases). The sequenced sample consisted of PBMCs or T cells enriched from blood (not recorded which). The TCR sequence derives from a man aged 35-49 years in a cohort exposed to, infected with or recovered from COVID-19 (not recorded which). The CDR3 DNA reads TGTGCCTGGAGTGAAACAGGTCCAAATCAGCCCCAGCATTTT. Amino acid sequence: CAWSETGPNQPQHF.